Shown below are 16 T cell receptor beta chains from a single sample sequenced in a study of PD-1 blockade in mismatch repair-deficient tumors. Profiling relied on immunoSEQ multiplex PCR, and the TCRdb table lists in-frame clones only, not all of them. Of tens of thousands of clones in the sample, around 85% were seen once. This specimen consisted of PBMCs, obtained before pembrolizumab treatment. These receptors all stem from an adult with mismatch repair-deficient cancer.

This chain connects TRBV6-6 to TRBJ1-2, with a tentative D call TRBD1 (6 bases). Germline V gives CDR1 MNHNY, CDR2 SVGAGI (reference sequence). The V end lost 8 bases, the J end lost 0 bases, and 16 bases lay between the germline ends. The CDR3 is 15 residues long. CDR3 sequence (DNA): TGTGCCAGCCTGGACGGGGGGCCAGCTAACTATGGCTACACCTTC. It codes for CASLDGGPANYGYTF.

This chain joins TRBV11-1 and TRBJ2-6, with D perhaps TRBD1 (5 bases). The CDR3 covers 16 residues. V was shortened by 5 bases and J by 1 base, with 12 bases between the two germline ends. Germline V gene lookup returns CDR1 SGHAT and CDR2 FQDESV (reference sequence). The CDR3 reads CASSVSSGSGANVLTF. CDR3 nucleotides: TGTGCCAGCAGCGTCAGCTCAGGGTCTGGGGCCAACGTCCTGACTTTC.

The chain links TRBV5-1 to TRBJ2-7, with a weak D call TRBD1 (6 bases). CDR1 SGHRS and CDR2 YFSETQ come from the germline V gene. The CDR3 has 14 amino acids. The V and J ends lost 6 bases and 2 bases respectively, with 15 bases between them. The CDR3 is CASKQGWNTYEQYF. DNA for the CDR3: TGCGCCAGCAAGCAGGGGTGGAATACCTACGAGCAGTACTTC.

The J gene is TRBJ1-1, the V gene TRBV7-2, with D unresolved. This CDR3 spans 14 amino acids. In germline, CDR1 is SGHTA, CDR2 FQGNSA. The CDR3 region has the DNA TGTGCAACCGACTTATTCTGGAAGAACACTGAAGCTTTCTTT. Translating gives CATDLFWKNTEAFF.

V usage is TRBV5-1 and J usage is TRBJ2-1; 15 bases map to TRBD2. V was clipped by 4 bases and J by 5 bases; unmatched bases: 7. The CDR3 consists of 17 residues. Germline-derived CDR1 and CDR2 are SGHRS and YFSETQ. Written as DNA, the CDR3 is TGCGCCAGCAGCCTGGGACTAGCGGGAGGAGGCGACAATGAGCAGTTCTTC. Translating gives CASSLGLAGGGDNEQFF.

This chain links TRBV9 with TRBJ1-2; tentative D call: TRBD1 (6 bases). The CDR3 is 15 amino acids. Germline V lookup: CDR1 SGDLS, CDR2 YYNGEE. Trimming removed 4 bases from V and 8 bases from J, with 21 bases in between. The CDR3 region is CASSSTRTAASGYTF. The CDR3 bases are TGTGCCAGCAGCAGTACAAGGACAGCAGCGTCGGGCTACACCTTC.

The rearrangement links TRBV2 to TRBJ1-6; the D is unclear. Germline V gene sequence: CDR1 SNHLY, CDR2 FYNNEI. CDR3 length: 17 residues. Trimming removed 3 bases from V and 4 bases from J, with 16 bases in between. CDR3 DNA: TGTGCCAGCAGTGATGCGGGAGCACGACTTTATAATTCACCCCTCCACTTT. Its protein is CASSDAGARLYNSPLHF.

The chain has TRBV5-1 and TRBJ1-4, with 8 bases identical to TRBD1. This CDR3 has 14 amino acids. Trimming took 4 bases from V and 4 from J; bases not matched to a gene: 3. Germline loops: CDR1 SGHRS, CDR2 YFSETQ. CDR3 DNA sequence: TGCGCCAGCAGCCGGGACAGGAGTAATGAAAAACTGTTTTTT. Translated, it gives CASSRDRSNEKLFF.

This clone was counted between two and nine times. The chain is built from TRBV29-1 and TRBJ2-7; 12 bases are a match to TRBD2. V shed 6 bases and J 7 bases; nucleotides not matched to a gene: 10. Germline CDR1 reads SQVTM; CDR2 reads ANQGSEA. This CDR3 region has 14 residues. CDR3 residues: CSVRVTSGSSEQYF. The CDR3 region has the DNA TGCAGCGTGCGGGTGACTAGCGGGAGTAGTGAGCAGTACTTC.

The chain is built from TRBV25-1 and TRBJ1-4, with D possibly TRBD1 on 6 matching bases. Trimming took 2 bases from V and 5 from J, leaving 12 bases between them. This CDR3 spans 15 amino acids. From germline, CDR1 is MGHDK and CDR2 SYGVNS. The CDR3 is CASSEPGHRNEKLFF. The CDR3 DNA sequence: TGTGCCAGCAGTGAACCGGGACACCGAAATGAAAAACTGTTTTTT.

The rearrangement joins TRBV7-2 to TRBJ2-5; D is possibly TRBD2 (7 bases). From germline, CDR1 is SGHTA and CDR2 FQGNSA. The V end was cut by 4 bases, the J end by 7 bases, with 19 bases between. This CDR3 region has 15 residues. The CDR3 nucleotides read TGTGCCAGCAGCTCCGGGGGGAGGGCCAGGGGGACCCAGTACTTC. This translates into CASSSGGRARGTQYF.

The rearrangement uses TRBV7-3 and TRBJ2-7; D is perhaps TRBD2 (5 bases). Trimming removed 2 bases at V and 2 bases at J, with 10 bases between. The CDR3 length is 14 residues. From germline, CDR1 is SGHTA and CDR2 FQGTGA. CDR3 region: CASSLAAGAYEQYF. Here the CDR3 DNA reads TGTGCCAGCAGCTTAGCGGCGGGTGCCTACGAGCAGTACTTC. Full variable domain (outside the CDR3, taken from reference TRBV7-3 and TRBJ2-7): GAGVSQTPSNKVTEKGKYVELRCDPISGHTALYWYRQSLGQGPEFLIYFQGTGAADDSGLPNDRFFAVRPEGSVSTLKIQRTERGDSAVYLCASSLAAGAYEQYFGPGTRLTVT.

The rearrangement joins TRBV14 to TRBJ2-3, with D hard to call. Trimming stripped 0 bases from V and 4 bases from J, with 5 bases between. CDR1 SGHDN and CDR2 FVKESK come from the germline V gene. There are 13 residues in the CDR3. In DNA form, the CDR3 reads TGTGCCAGCAGCCAAGAGCGGCCAGATACGCAGTATTTT. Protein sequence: CASSQERPDTQYF. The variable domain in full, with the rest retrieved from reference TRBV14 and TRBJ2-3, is EAGVTQFPSHSVIEKGQTVTLRCDPISGHDNLYWYRRVMGKEIKFLLHFVKESKQDESGMPNNRFLAERTGGTYSTLKVQPAELEDSGVYFCASSQERPDTQYFGPGTRLTVL.

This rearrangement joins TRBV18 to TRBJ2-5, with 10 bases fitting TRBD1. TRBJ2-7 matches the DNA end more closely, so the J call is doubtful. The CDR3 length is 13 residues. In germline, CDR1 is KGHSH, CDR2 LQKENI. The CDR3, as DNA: TGTGCCAGCTCACCGGGACAGGGGCCCGAGCAGTACTTC. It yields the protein CASSPGQGPEQYF.

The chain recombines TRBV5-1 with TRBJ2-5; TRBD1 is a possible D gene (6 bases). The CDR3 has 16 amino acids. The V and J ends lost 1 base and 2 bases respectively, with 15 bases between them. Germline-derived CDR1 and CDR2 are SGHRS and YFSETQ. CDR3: CASSLMAAGVQETQYF. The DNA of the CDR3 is TGCGCCAGCAGCTTGATGGCAGCAGGGGTACAAGAGACCCAGTACTTC.

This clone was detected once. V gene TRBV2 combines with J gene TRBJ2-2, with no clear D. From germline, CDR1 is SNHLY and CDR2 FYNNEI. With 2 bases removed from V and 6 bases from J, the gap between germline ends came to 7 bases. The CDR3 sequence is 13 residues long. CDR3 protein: CASSERLAGELFF. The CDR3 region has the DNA TGTGCCAGCAGTGAAAGGCTAGCCGGGGAGCTGTTTTTT.